This T cell receptor beta chain came from a study of CD8+CD57+ T cells in acquired aplastic anemia. This clonotype was counted between two and nine times. Using genomic DNA as the template, TCR beta VDJ and CDR3 profiling was carried out. TCRdb independently ran MiXCR on the reads; one entry per CDR3 protein. Among some 210,000 distinct CDR3 sequences listed, around 63% were seen once. Sequences were obtained from sorted CD4+, CD8+, or CD8+CD57+ T cells (not recorded which) from PBMCs. This receptor was obtained from a human donor in good health.

The CDR3, as DNA: TGTGCCAGCGCGCCGACGGGGGTCGAGGAGCAGTACTTC. Protein sequence: CASAPTGVEEQYF. This chain uses TRBV7-6 with TRBJ2-7, with a possible D match to TRBD2 (6 bases). The CDR3 has 13 amino acids. The germline CDR1 and CDR2 sequences are SGHVS and FNYEAQ. The V end lost 8 bases, the J end lost 7 bases, and 18 bases lay between the germline ends.